The clone carrying this T cell receptor (beta chain) was picked up a small number of times. The data belong to a study of technical replicates of blood from several donors. TCRdb keeps only in-frame clones here, not all; method: immunoSEQ multiplex PCR. The sample lists about 81,000 clones, about nine tenths occurring once. The CDR3 has 14 amino acids. CDR1 and CDR2 (germline): LNHNV, YYDKDF (reference sequence). Trimming stripped 1 base from V and 8 bases from J, with 11 bases between. The chain combines TRBV15 with TRBJ1-4; D may be TRBD1 (6 bases). The TCR was taken from a human donor in good health. Sequencing was done on a sample of T cells isolated from PBMCs. The CDR3 DNA follows: TGTGCCACCAGCAGAGGACAGGCTGGGGAAAAACTGTTTTTT. Its protein product is CATSRGQAGEKLFF.